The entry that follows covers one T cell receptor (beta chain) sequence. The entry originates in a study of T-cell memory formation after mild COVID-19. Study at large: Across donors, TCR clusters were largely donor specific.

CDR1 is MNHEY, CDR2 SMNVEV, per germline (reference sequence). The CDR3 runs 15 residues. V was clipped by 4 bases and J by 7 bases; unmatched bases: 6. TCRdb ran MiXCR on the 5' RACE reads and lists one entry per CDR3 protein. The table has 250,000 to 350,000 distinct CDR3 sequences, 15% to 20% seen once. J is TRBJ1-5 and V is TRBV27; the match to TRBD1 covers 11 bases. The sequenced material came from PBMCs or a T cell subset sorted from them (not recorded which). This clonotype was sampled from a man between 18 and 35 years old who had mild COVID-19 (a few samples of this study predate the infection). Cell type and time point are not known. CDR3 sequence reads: CASSSGTGGKQPQHF. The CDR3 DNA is TGTGCCAGCAGTTCCGGGACAGGGGGAAAGCAGCCCCAGCATTTT.